What follows describes a single T cell receptor (beta chain). What it binds is unknown. CDR1 and CDR2 (germline): MDHEN, SYDVKM. The CDR3 totals 15 residues. V was cut by 2 bases and J by 2 bases, with 13 bases left in between. This record comes from a study of OX40 agonist ivuxolimab in advanced cancers. Generated by immunoSEQ multiplex PCR, the TCRdb table keeps only in-frame clones and is missing some. Seen here are 100,000 to 150,000 clones, 90% observed once, and the top ten hold roughly 0.99%. Overall study results and limits: CD4+ T cells averaged fewer expanded clones than CD8+ T cells. Determination of antigen specificity was not performed for the expanded peripheral T cells.

The source is an adult with an advanced solid tumor such as melanoma, head and neck, liver or kidney cancer. The material sequenced was CD4+ or CD8+ T cells sorted from blood, taken in a trial of the OX40 agonist ivuxolimab. The chain links TRBV28 to TRBJ2-7, with D possibly matching TRBD1 (5 bases). The DNA for the CDR3 is TGTGCCAGCAGTTTAAGTCCCAGGGTCGCCTACGAGCAGTACTTC. Its protein is CASSLSPRVAYEQYF.